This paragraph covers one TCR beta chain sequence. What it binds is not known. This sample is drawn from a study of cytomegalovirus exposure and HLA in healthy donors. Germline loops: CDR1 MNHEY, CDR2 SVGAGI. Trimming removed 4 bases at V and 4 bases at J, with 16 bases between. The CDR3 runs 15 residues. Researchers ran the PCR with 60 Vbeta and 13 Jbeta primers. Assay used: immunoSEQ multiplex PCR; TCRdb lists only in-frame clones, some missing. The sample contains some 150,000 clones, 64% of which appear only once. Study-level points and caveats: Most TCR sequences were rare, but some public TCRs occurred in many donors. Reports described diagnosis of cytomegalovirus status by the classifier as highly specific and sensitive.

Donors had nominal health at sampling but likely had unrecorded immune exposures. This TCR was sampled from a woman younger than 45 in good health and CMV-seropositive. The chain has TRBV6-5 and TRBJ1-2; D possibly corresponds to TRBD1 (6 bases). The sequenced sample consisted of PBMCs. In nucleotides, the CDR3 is TGTGCCAGCAGTTCTGGGACATGGAGAACCTATGGCTACACCTTC. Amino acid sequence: CASSSGTWRTYGYTF.